A single sample is the source of the 3 T cell receptor beta chains below, sequenced in a study of blood T cell repertoires in COVID-19. Produced via immunoSEQ multiplex PCR; TCRdb's table is partial and in-frame only. Among about 64,000 clones listed, roughly four fifths were seen once. The sequenced material came from peripheral blood. Receptors originate from a human donor in a cohort sampled during active COVID-19.

The V and J genes are TRBV10-3 and TRBJ2-5, with TRBD1 identical over 8 bases. The junction had 7 bases not matched to a gene; V was cut back by 2 bases and J by 5 bases. The CDR3 is 15 amino acids. The germline gives CDR1 ENHRY, CDR2 SYGVKD. The chain's CDR3 is CAISEAQGARETQYF. Written as DNA, the CDR3 is TGTGCCATCAGTGAGGCCCAGGGGGCGCGGGAGACCCAGTACTTC.

This clone has only a few counts. The V gene is TRBV7-9, the J gene TRBJ2-3, with 7 bases fitting TRBD2. V was pared by 5 bases and J by 0 bases, with 11 bases of the junction left unmatched. The CDR3 spans 17 residues. Germline values: CDR1 SEHNR, CDR2 FQNEAQ (reference sequence). CDR3 sequence: CASSLFGASGSTDTQYF. The CDR3 DNA follows: TGTGCCAGCAGCCTCTTTGGGGCTAGCGGAAGCACAGATACGCAGTATTTT. Full variable domain (missing parts from reference TRBV7-9 and TRBJ2-3): DTGVSQNPRHKITKRGQNVTFRCDPISEHNRLYWYRQTLGQGPEFLTYFQNEAQLEKSRLLSDRFSAERPKGSFSTLEIQRTEQGDSAMYLCASSLFGASGSTDTQYFGPGTRLTVL.

The J gene is TRBJ1-5, the V gene TRBV21-1. TRBV21-1 is described as a pseudogene. The CDR3 runs to 16 residues. The CDR3 loop reads CASQRRGMDGNQPQHF. CDR3 bases: TGTGCCAGCCAGCGACGGGGGATGGATGGCAATCAGCCCCAGCATTTT.